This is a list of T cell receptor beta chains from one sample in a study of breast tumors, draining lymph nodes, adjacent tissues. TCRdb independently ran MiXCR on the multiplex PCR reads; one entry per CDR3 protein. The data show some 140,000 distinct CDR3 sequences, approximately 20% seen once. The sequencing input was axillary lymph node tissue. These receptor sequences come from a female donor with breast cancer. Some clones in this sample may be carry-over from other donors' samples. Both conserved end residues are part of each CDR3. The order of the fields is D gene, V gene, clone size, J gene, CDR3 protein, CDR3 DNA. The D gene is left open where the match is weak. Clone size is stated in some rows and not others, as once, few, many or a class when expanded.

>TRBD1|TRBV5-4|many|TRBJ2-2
CASQQGSNTGELFF
TGTGCCAGTCAACAGGGGTCGAACACCGGGGAGCTGTTTTTT
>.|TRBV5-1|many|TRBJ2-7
CASRWGSSYEQYF
TGCGCCAGCAGGTGGGGCAGCTCCTACGAGCAGTACTTC
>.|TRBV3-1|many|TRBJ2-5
CASSHRGETQYF
TGTGCCAGCAGCCACAGAGGAGAGACCCAGTACTTC
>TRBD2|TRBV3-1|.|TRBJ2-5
CAGSFLAGGKETQYF
TGTGCCGGCAGCTTCCTAGCGGGAGGGAAAGAGACCCAGTACTTC
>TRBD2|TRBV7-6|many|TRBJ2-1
CASSPGLAGGGEQFF
TGTGCCAGCAGCCCGGGACTAGCGGGAGGCGGTGAGCAGTTCTTC
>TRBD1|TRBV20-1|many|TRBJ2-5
CSAIPGQGPETQYF
TGCAGTGCTATCCCGGGACAGGGTCCAGAGACCCAGTACTTC
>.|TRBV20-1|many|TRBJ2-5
CSARSLLETQYF
TGCAGTGCTAGGTCACTATTGGAGACCCAGTACTTC
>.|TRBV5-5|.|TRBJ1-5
CASSSDGDLPQHF
TGTGCCAGCAGCTCGGACGGAGATCTGCCTCAGCATTTT
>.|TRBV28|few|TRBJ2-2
CASSYGTTGELFF
TGTGCCAGCAGCTATGGGACAACCGGGGAGCTGTTTTTT
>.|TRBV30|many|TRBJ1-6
CAWTGGISYNSPLHF
TGTGCCTGGACGGGGGGCATATCCTATAATTCACCCCTCCACTTT
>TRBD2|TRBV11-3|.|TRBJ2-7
CASSLTSGRTYEQYF
TGTGCCAGCAGCTTGACTAGCGGGAGAACCTACGAGCAGTACTTC
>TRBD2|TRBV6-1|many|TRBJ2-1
CASSLAGATYNEQFF
TGTGCCAGCAGTTTAGCGGGAGCTACCTACAATGAGCAGTTCTTC
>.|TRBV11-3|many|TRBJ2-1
CASSLSDYNEQFF
TGTGCCAGCAGCTTAAGCGACTACAATGAGCAGTTCTTC
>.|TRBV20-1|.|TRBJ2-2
CSACWNGSSGELFF
TGCAGTGCTTGCTGGAATGGGTCATCGGGGGAGCTGTTTTTT
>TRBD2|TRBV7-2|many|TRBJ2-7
CASSLTGGGDEQYF
TGTGCCAGCAGCTTAACGGGTGGGGGGGACGAGCAGTACTTC
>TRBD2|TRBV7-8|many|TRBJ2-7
CASSPRTSGIHYEQYF
TGTGCCAGCAGCCCGAGGACTAGCGGGATCCACTACGAGCAGTACTTC
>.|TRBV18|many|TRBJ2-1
CASSPLGLHEQFF
TGTGCCAGCTCACCTCTAGGGCTCCATGAGCAGTTCTTC
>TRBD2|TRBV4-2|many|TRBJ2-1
CASSQGGTSGKQFF
TGTGCCAGCAGCCAAGGTGGGACTAGCGGTAAGCAGTTCTTC
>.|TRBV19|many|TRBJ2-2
CASSISRITNTGELFF
TGTGCCAGTAGTATTTCGAGGATAACGAACACCGGGGAGCTGTTTTTT
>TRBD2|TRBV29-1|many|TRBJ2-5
CSVEDLAGGGETQYF
TGCAGCGTTGAAGATCTAGCGGGAGGCGGAGAGACCCAGTACTTC
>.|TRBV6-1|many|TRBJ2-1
CASSSRPQSSVSYNEQFF
TGTGCCAGCAGTTCGCGTCCCCAATCTAGCGTTTCCTACAATGAGCAGTTCTTC
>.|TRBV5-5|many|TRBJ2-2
CASSRTGPGELFF
TGTGCCAGCAGCAGAACAGGGCCCGGGGAGCTGTTTTTT
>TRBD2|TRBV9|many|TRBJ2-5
CASSPGLAGEGETQYF
TGTGCCAGCAGCCCTGGACTAGCGGGAGAGGGAGAGACCCAGTACTTC
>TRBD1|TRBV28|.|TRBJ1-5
CASSYQGAQSQPQHF
TGTGCCAGCAGCTACCAGGGGGCGCAGAGTCAGCCCCAGCATTTT
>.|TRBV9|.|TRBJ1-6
CASGVRQGLNSPLHF
TGTGCCAGCGGCGTACGGCAGGGGCTAAATTCACCCCTCCACTTT
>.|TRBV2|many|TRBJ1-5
CASSGTGNQPQHF
TGTGCCAGCAGTGGGACAGGCAATCAGCCCCAGCATTTT
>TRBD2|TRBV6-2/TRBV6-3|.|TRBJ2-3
CASSPRTSGNLGTQYF
TGTGCCAGCAGTCCCAGGACTAGCGGGAATTTGGGTACGCAGTATTTT
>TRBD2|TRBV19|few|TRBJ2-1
CASSITSGRPGEQFF
TGTGCCAGTAGTATTACTAGCGGGAGGCCCGGTGAGCAGTTCTTC
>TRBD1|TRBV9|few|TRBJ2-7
CASSVGGTGLAYEQYF
TGTGCCAGCAGCGTAGGAGGGACAGGGCTAGCCTACGAGCAGTACTTC
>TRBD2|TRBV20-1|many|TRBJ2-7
CSARLAGVYEQYF
TGCAGTGCTAGACTAGCGGGAGTTTACGAGCAGTACTTC
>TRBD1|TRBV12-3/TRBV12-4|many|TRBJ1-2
CASSSGTGTTF
TGTGCCAGCAGTTCCGGGACAGGGACCACCTTC
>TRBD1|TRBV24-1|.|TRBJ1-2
CATSTGTAEGYTF
TGTGCCACCAGTACCGGGACAGCTGAGGGCTACACCTTC
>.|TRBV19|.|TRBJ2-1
CASSTPSRDFNEQFF
TGTGCCAGTAGTACCCCCTCCCGGGACTTCAATGAGCAGTTCTTC
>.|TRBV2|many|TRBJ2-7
CASSVFGPNYEQYF
TGTGCCAGCAGTGTTTTCGGACCTAACTACGAGCAGTACTTC
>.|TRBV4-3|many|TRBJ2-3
CASSQDPSHRGENTDTQYF
TGCGCCAGCAGCCAAGATCCGTCACATAGGGGGGAAAACACAGATACGCAGTATTTT
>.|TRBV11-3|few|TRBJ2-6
CASSLQDSLSGANVLTF
TGTGCCAGCAGCTTACAAGACAGCCTCTCTGGGGCCAACGTCCTGACTTTC
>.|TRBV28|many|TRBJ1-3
CASFPAGAGNTIYF
TGTGCCAGCTTTCCCGCCGGGGCTGGAAACACCATATATTTT